This TCR beta chain was sequenced during a study of shared clonotypes between healthy human individuals (dated by TCRdb to 2020 to 2021). Study-wide context: The cohort comprised a couple of women and a few men aged 18 to 49 years. The study deeply sequenced blood TCR repertoires of about 5 healthy adults to estimate repertoire size and the extent of clonotype sharing between individuals. Leukapheresis yielded between about 0.85 and 9.5 billion PBMCs per donor. For each donor, CD4 naive and CD4 memory were each run on three plates, CD8 naive on two plates, and CD8 memory on one plate. To increase sequencing depth and limit assay-specific biases, TCR repertoire library preparation and sequencing were carried out by different laboratories using diverse techniques.

The donors were healthy, HIV-negative adults who had no recently reported acute infections or vaccinations. Every donor was a Caucasian adult living in Nashville, Tennessee, USA. CD4+ T cells were enriched by magnetic negative selection; naive cells were then positively selected on CD45RA, and the negative fraction formed the memory subset. After blood collection by leukapheresis, PBMCs were isolated using Ficoll-Histopaque density gradient centrifugation and then cryopreserved in the vapor phase of liquid nitrogen. Analytical flow cytometry was used to check the purity and quantity of each magnetically sorted T cell population. Genomic DNA was isolated from each sorted fraction and quantified by UV absorbance on a Nanodrop 2000c. What the work shows at the level of the full study, not this receptor alone: Estimated clonotype richness was generally larger for naive than for memory subsets. Across a few donors, about 5.2% of naive CD4, roughly 3.8% of naive CD8, 2.3% of memory CD4, and roughly 0.41% of memory CD8 clonotypes were shared. Pairwise subsampling led to the expectation that sequencing depth would affect the degree of clonotype sharing among donors. Sampling was limited to blood, and TCR repertoires in tissue likely differ from TCR repertoires in blood. Compared with non-shared clonotypes, the clonotypes found in all four sorted-subset donors had higher generation probabilities. Rarefaction of sorted-subset datasets indicated incomplete sequencing despite the large sequencing depth. Because the study included only a small number of donors, the genetic and exposure-history diversity represented was limited.

Including the terminal cysteine and phenylalanine, the CDR3 comprises 15 residues. The CDR3 DNA has 45 bases and is translated from base 1. The junction shows trimming of 4 bases on V and 7 bases on J, and the gene matches do not reach 11 bases of it. Reading the germline V gene (reference sequence) gives CDR1 SEHNR and CDR2 FQNEAQ. Worth noting for this clone: Which antigen it targets is not known. Per-base qualities were not stored, and no clone one base away is much larger.

Using the deep immunoSEQ assay, multiplex PCR amplified TCR CDR3 regions from genomic DNA. Genomic DNA extracted from each cell subset was distributed evenly over all wells of several immunoSEQ 96-well plates, and each plate served as one replicate. For sorted subsets, roughly 200 ng of genomic DNA, equivalent to about 30,000 T cell genomes, went into each replicate PCR. The purified libraries were quantified using a Qubit 3.0 fluorometer, sized with a Bioanalyzer 2100, and then quantified again using the KAPA Library Quantification kit. A separate single-read 150-cycle Illumina NextSeq 550 flow cell was used to sequence each immunoSEQ 96-well plate. From the authors' description of their analysis: The immunoSEQ output contained only junctional sequences without quality scores, so filtering could not match that applied to full-length reads. Sequences were annotated with PyIR, a Python wrapper for IgBLAST v1.9, and V/J genes and CDR3 were assigned using IMGT germline references. Reads were removed for weak V/J assignments (E-value above 1e-6), missing CDR3, stop codons, out-of-frame junctions, or ambiguous translated residues. V3J clonotypes were defined by identical inferred V gene, J gene, and CDR3 amino acid sequence. Percentage overlap between repertoires was calculated by dividing the number of shared unique clonotypes by the size of the smaller repertoire. Repertoire richness was assessed with RTK rarefaction, the Chao1 estimator, and Recon v2.1 estimates of unobserved clonotypes. Generation probabilities for all TCRbeta clonotypes obtained by the gDNA method from a few donors were computed using OLGA. The clones in this table, taken by TCRdb from immuneACCESS, are in-frame only. Not every clone is retained; where verified, under half of the shortfall comes from an unresolved V gene, and the cause of the rest is unknown. The V and J calls and clone size are taken from that table; D and trimming were inferred from the DNA. This sample lists under 850,000 clones; roughly two thirds were detected once. In total, the top ten clones hold approximately 1.8% of the sample.

Material for sequencing was memory CD4+ T cells sorted from blood. In the paper's terms, the cell subset or site label means: CD45RA-negative fraction. The receptor's source is a woman under 40 in good health. Rearrangement joined TRBV7-9 to TRBJ2-5, and TRBD1 aligns with 8 junction nucleotides. CDR3 sequence: CASSSWTGQVLTQYF. The base sequence is TGTGCCAGCAGCTCCTGGACGGGACAGGTCCTGACCCAGTACTTC.